A selection of T cell receptor beta chains follows, all from one sample in a study of cytomegalovirus exposure and HLA in healthy donors. Generated by immunoSEQ multiplex PCR, the TCRdb table keeps only in-frame clones and is missing some. Of approximately 150,000 clones listed, 65% to 85% were seen once; the top ten hold around 1.5%. Sequenced sample: PBMCs. These TCRs come from a woman aged 18 to 35 in good health and CMV-seronegative. Each CDR3 is given with its conserved first and last residue. Fields, in order: J gene, V gene, clone size, D gene, CDR3 DNA, CDR3 protein. The D gene is left open where the match is weak. Clone size appears in some rows only: once, few, many, or a class for an expanded clone.

TRBJ2-5	TRBV6-1	-	TRBD1	TGTGCCAGCAGTGCCTCTGGACAGGGCAGAGAGACCCAGTACTTC	CASSASGQGRETQYF
TRBJ1-1	TRBV2	-	-	TGTGCCAGCCGCCGTGAGCAGAACACTGAAGCTTTCTTT	CASRREQNTEAFF
TRBJ1-2	TRBV30	-	-	TGTGCCTGGACCCCTGATAACCCCCCTCGTCCTCTAGACTACACCTTC	CAWTPDNPPRPLDYTF
TRBJ2-3	TRBV4-1	-	-	TGCGCCAGCAGCCAGATGAGGCCGACAGATACGCAGTATTTT	CASSQMRPTDTQYF
TRBJ2-5	TRBV2	-	TRBD2	TGTGCCAGCAGTAACCCTGGGGTAGCGGGAGGAGAGACCCAGTACTTC	CASSNPGVAGGETQYF
TRBJ1-1	TRBV15	-	-	TGTGCCACCAGCAGAGATCTACAGTTGAACACTGAAGCTTTCTTT	CATSRDLQLNTEAFF
TRBJ1-5	TRBV27	-	-	TGTGCCAGCAGTTTCTCATCTAACAATCAGCCCCAGCATTTT	CASSFSSNNQPQHF
TRBJ1-1	TRBV27	-	-	TGTGCCAGCAGCCTTCAGGTTAACACTGAAGCTTTCTTT	CASSLQVNTEAFF
TRBJ1-1	TRBV7-9	-	TRBD1	TGTGCCAGCAACTTACAGGGGGAGGACCCACTGAACACTGAAGCTTTCTTT	CASNLQGEDPLNTEAFF
TRBJ1-2	TRBV5-6	-	-	TGTGCCAGCAGCTTGGACAGGGCGCGAAGCTATGGCTACACCTTC	CASSLDRARSYGYTF
TRBJ2-1	TRBV9	-	TRBD2	TGTGCCAGCAGCGTAGGCGGGAGCCCTAACAATGAGCAGTTCTTC	CASSVGGSPNNEQFF
TRBJ2-1	TRBV4-1	-	-	TGCGCCAGCAGCCAAGGACCGGCAGGGAAGTACAATGAGCAGTTCTTC	CASSQGPAGKYNEQFF
TRBJ2-1	TRBV4-2	-	TRBD1	TGTGCCAGCAGCCAAGATGGGACAGAACACTCCTACAATGAGCAGTTCTTC	CASSQDGTEHSYNEQFF
TRBJ1-1	TRBV30	-	-	TGTGCCTGGATTAAGGGGGAGAGGGCGCCTGGAAGGCCGAACACTGAAGCTTTCTTT	CAWIKGERAPGRPNTEAFF
TRBJ2-1	TRBV6-4	few	TRBD2	TGTGCCACCCACGGGACTAGCGGGAGGAAACTCGGTAATGAGCAGTTCTTC	CATHGTSGRKLGNEQFF
TRBJ1-5	TRBV6-5	once	-	TGTGCCAGCAGTTACCCTCCCAGGGTCCGCAATCAGCCCCAGCATTTT	CASSYPPRVRNQPQHF
TRBJ1-2	TRBV6-1	few	-	TGTGCCAGCAGTGACAACTCAGGGTTCTACCATGGCTACACCTTC	CASSDNSGFYHGYTF
TRBJ2-5	TRBV5-4	-	TRBD1	TGTGCCAGCAGCTTGCACAGGGGCCCAGAGACCCAGTACTTC	CASSLHRGPETQYF
TRBJ1-1	TRBV5-1	-	-	TGCGCCAGCAGCTTATCAGTGAACACTGAAGCTTTCTTT	CASSLSVNTEAFF
TRBJ2-1	TRBV27	-	TRBD2	TGTGCCAGCAGTTCCCGGACTAGCGGGAGGATTGAGCAGTTCTTC	CASSSRTSGRIEQFF
TRBJ1-1	TRBV29-1	-	-	TGCAGCGCCGTGCCTAGGTCACCGGCGGACACTGAAGCTTTCTTT	CSAVPRSPADTEAFF
TRBJ1-1	TRBV25-1	-	-	TGTGCCAGCAGGGTAGGGGCCAGTAGCACTGAAGCTTTCTTT	CASRVGASSTEAFF
TRBJ2-1	TRBV29-1	few	-	TGCAGCGTGGACACAGGGTGGAGCTCCTACAATGAGCAGTTCTTC	CSVDTGWSSYNEQFF
TRBJ2-7	TRBV10-2	-	-	TGCGCCAGCAGTGGGGGACTTAGCAACTACGAGCAGTACTTC	CASSGGLSNYEQYF
TRBJ1-1	TRBV5-1	-	-	TGCGCCAGCAGCCGCGGGGGCTCTGAAGCTTTCTTT	CASSRGGSEAFF
TRBJ2-7	TRBV13	few	TRBD2	TGTGCCAGCAGCTTAGGCGTCCGACTAGCGGGATACGAGCAGTACTTC	CASSLGVRLAGYEQYF
TRBJ1-1	TRBV5-5	-	TRBD1	TGTGCCAGCAGCTGGGAACAGGGGAGCACTGAAGCTTTCTTT	CASSWEQGSTEAFF
TRBJ1-1	TRBV10-3	-	-	TGTGCCATCGGCCTAGGAGTGAACACTGAAGCTTTCTTT	CAIGLGVNTEAFF
TRBJ1-2	TRBV19	-	TRBD1	TGTGCCAGTAGTATCAAGTACAGGGGGTTACACTATGGCTACACCTTC	CASSIKYRGLHYGYTF
TRBJ1-2	TRBV6-5	few	-	TGTGCCAGCAGTTTCGCCGGGAACAGGGTGCCCCATGGCTACACCTTC	CASSFAGNRVPHGYTF
TRBJ2-1	TRBV29-1	-	TRBD1	TGCAGCGTTGGAAATCAGGGGGCGCTCAATGAGCAGTTCTTC	CSVGNQGALNEQFF
TRBJ1-2	TRBV4-1	-	-	TGCGCCAGCAGCCAAGAAGTGAGGGGGATCTATGGCTACACCTTC	CASSQEVRGIYGYTF
TRBJ2-3	TRBV9	-	TRBD2	TGTGCCATCAGCGTAGCTTCGACGGGAGGGCTGCTGGCAGATACGCAGTATTTT	CAISVASTGGLLADTQYF
TRBJ1-2	TRBV21-1	-	-	TGTGCCAGCAGCAAAGAGCTGGATGGCTACACCTTC	CASSKELDGYTF
TRBJ2-1	TRBV15	-	TRBD2	TGTGCCACCAGCACCTTTGAGCTTCGGCGGGAGGGTCGAGGTAATGAGCAGTTCTTC	CATSTFELRREGRGNEQFF
TRBJ2-7	TRBV6-5	-	-	TGTGCCAGCAGTTACCAGGAGGGAGGCCAACAGGAGCAGTACTTC	CASSYQEGGQQEQYF
TRBJ1-2	TRBV6-5	-	-	TGTGCCAGCCGGCCACTCGGAGGCTATGGCTACACCTTC	CASRPLGGYGYTF
TRBJ2-7	TRBV5-4	-	-	TGTGCCAGCAGCTTGGAAACAGCCGACGAGCAGTACTTC	CASSLETADEQYF
TRBJ2-3	TRBV11-2	-	-	TGTGCCAGCAGCTTATATCAAGCGGATACGCAGTATTTT	CASSLYQADTQYF
TRBJ2-3	TRBV28	-	-	TGTGCCAGCAGTTCAGTACAAAGCACAGATACGCAGTATTTT	CASSSVQSTDTQYF
TRBJ2-7	TRBV7-2	-	TRBD2	TGTGCCAGCAGCCCCCCAGGTGCGGGAGGTAACGAGCAGTACTTC	CASSPPGAGGNEQYF
TRBJ1-1	TRBV7-9	-	-	TGTTCCAGCAGCTTAATACAGGGTGAAGCTTTCTTT	CSSSLIQGEAFF
TRBJ1-1	TRBV4-1	-	-	TGCGCCAGCAGCCAAGTTAGCAGGGCTCGGCCTGAAGCTTTCTTT	CASSQVSRARPEAFF
TRBJ2-7	TRBV18	-	TRBD2	TGTGCCAGCTCACGGGTAGCGGGAGAGGGCGAGCAGTACTTC	CASSRVAGEGEQYF
TRBJ1-2	TRBV19	-	-	TGTGCCAGTAGTTCACAGGGAACCTATGGCTACACCTTC	CASSSQGTYGYTF
TRBJ2-7	TRBV7-2	once	-	TGTGCCAGCAGCTTAGTCGTAGGGGTAGGCGACGAGCAGTACTTC	CASSLVVGVGDEQYF
TRBJ2-5	TRBV30	once	-	TGTGCCTCGGACGCGGGTTTGAGGAAAGAGACCCAGTACTTC	CASDAGLRKETQYF
TRBJ2-6	TRBV2	-	TRBD1	TGTGCCAGCAGACCCGGACAGGGGACGAAATCTGGGGCCAACGTCCTGACTTTC	CASRPGQGTKSGANVLTF
TRBJ2-1	TRBV11-2	-	TRBD2	TGTGCCAGCAGCTTGGTGACTAGCCCATACAATGAGCAGTTCTTC	CASSLVTSPYNEQFF
TRBJ1-3	TRBV7-9	-	-	TGTGCCAGCAGCCTTAACACTGGAAACACCATATATTTT	CASSLNTGNTIYF
TRBJ2-7	TRBV5-1	-	-	TGCGCCAGCAGCTTGGTTGTCCCAGGGTTTGGGTACGAGCAGTACTTC	CASSLVVPGFGYEQYF
TRBJ1-1	TRBV5-1	-	-	TGCGCCAGCAGCCCGCTTTTAGGAGGGGAGGAAGCTTTCTTT	CASSPLLGGEEAFF
TRBJ2-3	TRBV5-6	once	TRBD1	TGTGCCAGCAGCTTCGGGACAGTCCTGACAGATACGCAGTATTTT	CASSFGTVLTDTQYF